Following are 19 T cell receptor beta chains from one sample sequenced in a study of T cell changes during pregnancy in multiple sclerosis. Some clones are missing from TCRdb's copy, which holds only in-frame ones; the method was immunoSEQ multiplex PCR. This sample carries more than 85,000 clones, 90% to 95% of them seen once, and the ten largest clones take about 1.7%. Material: peripheral blood, obtained after pregnancy. The source is a female donor in good health, enrolled as a control in a pregnancy study.

V usage is TRBV27 and J usage is TRBJ1-4; 7 bases line up with TRBD1. The CDR3 is 15 amino acids. The germline V gene encodes CDR1 MNHEY and CDR2 SMNVEV (reference sequence). The trim removed 6 bases at V and 8 bases at J, leaving 12 bases unmatched. As DNA, the CDR3 is TGTGCCAGCAGCCCAACAGGGGACTTAGGGGAAAAACTGTTTTTT. Its protein is CASSPTGDLGEKLFF.

The chain is built from TRBV5-5 and TRBJ2-3, with 10 bases aligning to TRBD2. With 2 bases clipped from V and 4 bases from J, the junction kept 1 base outside the gene matches. The CDR3 has 14 amino acids. Germline V gene sequence: CDR1 SGHKS, CDR2 YYEKEE (reference sequence). Here the CDR3 DNA reads TGTGCCAGCAGCTTACTAGCGGGATCAGATACGCAGTATTTT. It yields the protein CASSLLAGSDTQYF.

V gene TRBV5-4 combines with J gene TRBJ2-3; 15 bases match TRBD2. Germline V lookup: CDR1 SGHNT, CDR2 YYREEE (reference sequence). There are 15 residues in the CDR3. The V segment lost 4 bases and the J segment 5 bases; nucleotides outside the gene matches: 2. The CDR3 DNA sequence: TGTGCCAGCAGCGCGGGACTAGCGGGAGGAGATACGCAGTATTTT. Amino acids: CASSAGLAGGDTQYF.

The CDR3 is CASRGAPQPQHF. CDR3 DNA: TGTGCCAGCAGGGGAGCCCCCCAGCCCCAGCATTTT. This sequence joins TRBV6-1 and TRBJ1-5; D gene unclear. Trimming took off 6 bases at V and 7 bases at J, with 10 bases between the two ends. There are 12 residues in the CDR3. Germline CDR1 is MNHNS and CDR2 is SASEGT.

The chain carries TRBV4-1 and TRBJ1-1, with a possible D match to TRBD1 (6 bases). The CDR3 totals 16 residues. V was trimmed by 1 base and J by 4 bases, leaving 16 bases between them. The germline V gene has CDR1 MGHRA and CDR2 YSYEKL. The CDR3 DNA is TGCGCCAGCAGCCAAGTGGGGAGGGGGTCCAGCACTGAAGCTTTCTTT. This codes for CASSQVGRGSSTEAFF.

The chain has TRBV10-3 and TRBJ2-1; 8 bases map to TRBD1. The CDR3 length is 16 residues. Per the germline V gene, CDR1 is ENHRY and CDR2 is SYGVKD. The V segment lost 4 bases and the J segment 0 bases; nucleotides outside the gene matches: 5. CDR3 amino acids: CAISGTGFSSYNEQFF. The CDR3 DNA is TGTGCCATCAGTGGGACAGGGTTTAGCTCCTACAATGAGCAGTTCTTC.

The J gene is TRBJ2-5, the V gene TRBV9, with no clear D. Germline V gives CDR1 SGDLS, CDR2 YYNGEE. V shed 0 bases and J shed 4 bases, with 13 bases lying between them. The CDR3 extends over 15 amino acids. The CDR3 here is CASSVDGSDGETQYF. As DNA, the CDR3 is TGTGCCAGCAGCGTAGACGGCAGCGACGGAGAGACCCAGTACTTC.

This clone was detected only once. The V gene is TRBV9, the J gene TRBJ2-6; perhaps TRBD2 as D (6 bases). Per the germline V gene, CDR1 is SGDLS and CDR2 is YYNGEE. Trimming shortened V by 4 bases and J by 2 bases, and 13 bases separated the two germline ends. This CDR3 contains 16 residues. The CDR3 bases are TGTGCCAGCAGCTCAATATGGGGGGCTGGGGCCAACGTCCTGACTTTC. Translation: CASSSIWGAGANVLTF.

This clone was seen a handful of times. The V and J genes are TRBV5-6 and TRBJ2-5, with no clear D. Germline V gene lookup returns CDR1 SGHDT and CDR2 YYEEEE. Between the trimmed V and J ends, which lost 4 bases and 1 base, there was a span of 14 bases. CDR3 size: 15 residues. The CDR3 bases are TGTGCCAGCAGCCCCCGGAGAATGGGCCAAGAGACCCAGTACTTC. This encodes CASSPRRMGQETQYF.

The chain is built from TRBV6-6 and TRBJ2-7; D possibly corresponds to TRBD2 (5 bases). This CDR3 has 14 amino acids. V lost 6 bases to trimming and J lost 4 bases, with 16 bases between them. Germline loops: CDR1 MNHNY, CDR2 SVGAGI (reference sequence). The CDR3 here is CASSSTGVLYEQYF. CDR3 nucleotides: TGTGCCAGCAGCTCGACCGGGGTTCTTTACGAGCAGTACTTC.

This sequence joins TRBV18 and TRBJ1-5; 7 positions match TRBD1. V shed 4 bases and J 5 bases; nucleotides not matched to a gene: 2. CDR3 length: 13 amino acids. Germline V gene data show CDR1 as KGHSH and CDR2 as LQKENI. The CDR3 loop reads CASSQGQDQPQHF. The CDR3 region has the DNA TGTGCCAGCTCACAAGGACAGGATCAGCCCCAGCATTTT.

CDR3 sequence: CASSSYSGYNEQFF. DNA for the CDR3: TGTGCCAGCAGCTCGTATAGCGGTTACAATGAGCAGTTCTTC. The genes are TRBV7-9 and TRBJ2-1; a possible D gene is TRBD2 (6 bases). The ends were cut back, 4 bases at V and 4 bases at J, with 11 bases in the middle. The germline CDR1 and CDR2 sequences are SEHNR and FQNEAQ (reference sequence). There are 14 residues in the CDR3.

The chain joins TRBV18 to TRBJ2-5, with TRBD2 matching over 9 bases. The CDR3 has 16 residues. After removal of 3 bases from V and 0 bases from J, the junction contained 5 bases not matched to a gene. Germline V gene data show CDR1 as KGHSH and CDR2 as LQKENI. CDR3 sequence reads: CASSPNAGGYQETQYF. The CDR3 DNA reads TGTGCCAGCTCACCGAATGCGGGAGGGTACCAAGAGACCCAGTACTTC.

The CDR3 spells CASSRASGYEQYF. CDR3 sequence (DNA): TGTGCCAGCAGTCGCGCCTCAGGCTACGAGCAGTACTTC. The genes are TRBV9 and TRBJ2-7; D not resolved. CDR3 length: 13 amino acids. The V and J ends lost 5 bases and 3 bases respectively, with 12 bases between them. The germline gives CDR1 SGDLS, CDR2 YYNGEE.

The rearrangement uses TRBV15 and TRBJ2-7, with 8 positions matching TRBD1. Germline CDR1 LNHNV, CDR2 YYDKDF (reference sequence). V lost 1 base to trimming and J lost 3 bases; unmatched junction nucleotides: 2. This CDR3 contains 14 residues. The CDR3 sequence is CATSRAGQGYEQYF. Written as DNA, the CDR3 is TGTGCCACCAGCAGAGCTGGACAGGGCTACGAGCAGTACTTC.

The V and J genes are TRBV2 and TRBJ1-5, with TRBD1 as a possible D gene (6 bases). Trimming removed 1 base from V and 2 bases from J, with 12 bases in between. This CDR3 comprises 16 residues. CDR1 SNHLY and CDR2 FYNNEI come from the germline V gene. CDR3 protein: CASSEVYRAGNQPQHF. CDR3 nucleotides: TGTGCCAGCAGTGAAGTGTACAGGGCGGGCAATCAGCCCCAGCATTTT.

The rearrangement uses TRBV6-1 and TRBJ2-5; TRBD2 agrees at 7 bases. This CDR3 region has 17 residues. V lost 4 bases to trimming and J lost 5 bases; unmatched junction nucleotides: 16. CDR1 is MNHNS, CDR2 SASEGT, per germline. DNA of the CDR3: TGTGCCAGCAGTGGGCCCTTATGGGCGGGAGTACCTGAGACCCAGTACTTC. Amino acid sequence: CASSGPLWAGVPETQYF.

J is TRBJ1-5 and V is TRBV28, with D possibly being TRBD1 (5 bases). The CDR3 is 14 residues long. The V end lost 6 bases, the J end lost 6 bases, and 15 bases lay between the germline ends. Germline CDR1 MDHEN, CDR2 SYDVKM. CDR3 in amino acids: CASRRGGVGQPQHF. DNA of the CDR3: TGTGCCAGCAGGCGAGGAGGGGTAGGTCAGCCCCAGCATTTT. Drawing the rest from reference TRBV28 and TRBJ1-5, the complete variable domain is DVKVTQSSRYLVKRTGEKVFLECVQDMDHENMFWYRQDPGLGLRLIYFSYDVKMKEKGDIPEGYSVSREKKERFSLILESASTNQTSMYLCASRRGGVGQPQHFGDGTRLSIL.

This chain links TRBV5-4 with TRBJ2-1, with a weak D call TRBD1 (6 bases). The germline V gene encodes CDR1 SGHNT and CDR2 YYREEE (reference sequence). V was clipped by 4 bases and J by 2 bases, with 13 bases between them. This CDR3 has 15 amino acids. CDR3 protein: CASSRWDTAYNEQFF. The CDR3 nucleotides are TGTGCCAGCAGCCGCTGGGACACTGCCTACAATGAGCAGTTCTTC.